Below, 17 T cell receptor beta chains from the same sample are listed, as sequenced in a study of blood T cell repertoires in COVID-19 (TCRdb year 2020). The library relied on the immunoSEQ multiplex PCR assay. The immuneACCESS repertoire file appears here via TCRdb, limited to in-frame rearrangements. These files lack a portion of the clones; in checked studies, under half of the deficit traces to unresolved V genes, and the cause of the others is not known. Within this sample are about 160,000 clones, with 82% of them counted one time only. About 16% of the sample is held by the ten biggest clonotypes. The sequenced material came from peripheral blood. The receptors come from a human donor with acute or convalescent COVID-19. The donor label of this sample is uncertain.

This clone has just one count. J is TRBJ2-1 and V is TRBV12-3 or TRBV12-4; TRBD2 matches 8 bases. V trimming: 6 bases; J trimming: 9 bases; junction bases outside the gene matches: 7. The CDR3 has 13 amino acids. CDR3 coding DNA: TGTGCCAGCAGCGACCAAAGCGGGGGTGAGCAGTTCTTC. The encoded protein is CASSDQSGGEQFF.

J is TRBJ1-1 and V is TRBV7-9, with a tentative D call TRBD1 (5 bases). V was shortened by 8 bases and J by 0 bases, with 19 bases between the two germline ends. Germline CDR1 and CDR2: SEHNR and FQNEAQ (reference sequence). The CDR3 runs to 16 residues. CDR3 in DNA: TGTGCCAGCGGCGGGGCAGGGAGTGTTGTGAACACTGAAGCTTTCTTT. The encoded protein is CASGGAGSVVNTEAFF.

This clone was counted a few times. The chain joins TRBV10-1 to TRBJ2-7; weak D call: TRBD1 (6 bases). The V gene's germline CDR1 is WNHNN and CDR2 SYGVQD (reference sequence). The CDR3 is 15 amino acids. Trimming shortened V by 3 bases and J by 3 bases, and 15 bases separated the two germline ends. The CDR3 here is CASSDLKQGSYEQYF. CDR3 nucleotide sequence: TGCGCCAGCAGTGACTTAAAACAGGGAAGCTACGAGCAGTACTTC.

The chain has TRBV10-3 and TRBJ1-1; the D is unclear. Trimming pared 6 bases from V and 4 bases from J, leaving 9 bases between. This CDR3 region has 12 residues. CDR1 is ENHRY and CDR2 is SYGVKD in the germline V gene. For the CDR3, the DNA is TGTGCCATCAGGGAACAGTTCACTGAAGCTTTCTTT. It encodes CAIREQFTEAFF.

The rearrangement links TRBV19 to TRBJ1-6; 12 nucleotides match TRBD1. This CDR3 comprises 15 residues. V was pared by 10 bases and J by 7 bases, with 8 bases of the junction left unmatched. Germline V gives CDR1 LNHDA, CDR2 SQIVND (reference sequence). CDR3 sequence: CATGTGGTLNSPLHF. The CDR3 DNA follows: TGTGCCACGGGGACAGGGGGCACTTTGAATTCACCCCTCCACTTT. Together with reference TRBV19 and TRBJ1-6, the CDR3 gives the full variable domain: DGGITQSPKYLFRKEGQNVTLSCEQNLNHDAMYWYRQDPGQGLRLIYYSQIVNDFQKGDIAEGYSVSREKKESFPLTVTSAQKNPTAFYLCATGTGGTLNSPLHFGNGTRLTVT.

The rearrangement joins TRBV7-9 to TRBJ2-1, with D maybe TRBD2 (5 bases). Trimming cost V 7 bases and J 5 bases, with 12 bases left between them. Germline V CDR1 and CDR2: SEHNR, FQNEAQ (reference sequence). The CDR3 covers 13 residues. The CDR3 coding sequence is TGTGCCAGCATTACGGACTGGAACAATGAGCAGTTCTTC. It encodes CASITDWNNEQFF.

V usage is TRBV5-1 and J usage is TRBJ2-5; TRBD2 might be the D (6 bases). This CDR3 spans 13 amino acids. The V gene's germline CDR1 is SGHRS and CDR2 YFSETQ. The V and J ends lost 3 bases and 3 bases respectively, with 9 bases between them. CDR3 loop: CASSSPGEETQYF. The CDR3 DNA sequence: TGCGCCAGCAGCTCTCCGGGGGAAGAGACCCAGTACTTC.

The gene calls are TRBV29-1 and TRBJ2-1; 8 bases match TRBD1. The CDR3 has 12 residues. Germline trimming cut 4 bases from V and 7 bases from J; bases unmatched to any gene: 3. Germline V gives CDR1 SQVTM, CDR2 ANQGSEA. CDR3 nucleotide sequence: TGCAGCGTTGGGACAGGGTGGAATGAGCAGTTCTTC. Translating gives CSVGTGWNEQFF.

The J gene is TRBJ2-1, the V gene TRBV2, with D unclear. CDR1 SNHLY and CDR2 FYNNEI come from the germline V gene. The CDR3 is 12 residues long. V gave up 7 bases and J gave up 4 bases, with 8 bases separating them. The CDR3 region has the DNA TGTGCCAGCAAGTCGCAGTACAATGAGCAGTTCTTC. Translating it yields CASKSQYNEQFF. Using reference TRBV2 and TRBJ2-1 for the parts outside the CDR3, the full variable domain is EPEVTQTPSHQVTQMGQEVILRCVPISNHLYFYWYRQILGQKVEFLVSFYNNEISEKSEIFDDQFSVERPDGSNFTLKIRSTKLEDSAMYFCASKSQYNEQFFGPGTRLTVL.

The CDR3 protein is CASSPGTEDEKLFF. DNA for the CDR3: TGTGCCAGCAGCCCCGGGACAGAAGATGAAAAACTGTTTTTT. The rearrangement links TRBV3-1 (or the pseudogene TRBV3-2) to TRBJ1-4; 7 bases align to TRBD1. The V gene end was trimmed by 4 bases and the J gene end by 6 bases; junction bases not matched to a gene: 5. Per germline, CDR1 LGHDT and CDR2 YNNKEL (reference sequence). CDR3 length equals 14 residues.

This clone has only a few counts. CDR3 DNA sequence: TGTGCCAGCAGCTTGGGGCCGGGCGGACAGGGGGATAATGAGCAGTTCTTC. This translates into CASSLGPGGQGDNEQFF. V gene TRBV5-5 combines with J gene TRBJ2-1, with 10 bases fitting TRBD1. The ends lost 0 bases at V and 7 bases at J; junction bases unmatched: 10. Per germline, CDR1 SGHKS and CDR2 YYEKEE (reference sequence). The CDR3 loop spans 17 amino acids.

V gene TRBV3-1 (or the pseudogene TRBV3-2) combines with J gene TRBJ1-1, with D unresolved. V was clipped by 2 bases and J by 3 bases, with 7 bases between them. Germline V lookup: CDR1 LGHDT, CDR2 YNNKEL (reference sequence). The CDR3 contains 13 residues. The CDR3 nucleotides are TGTGCCAGCAGCCAAATTTCGTACACTGAAGCTTTCTTT. Its protein product is CASSQISYTEAFF.

The genes are TRBV5-1 and TRBJ2-7; TRBD1 matches at 9 bases. Germline V gene data show CDR1 as SGHRS and CDR2 as YFSETQ. The CDR3 covers 14 residues. V trimming: 5 bases; J trimming: 2 bases; junction bases outside the gene matches: 5. The CDR3 loop is CASSVGTGTYEQYF. CDR3 bases: TGCGCCAGCAGTGTGGGGACAGGGACCTACGAGCAGTACTTC.

Comments on this clone: A much larger clone lies one base from this, so it may be a read error. The same CDR3 arises from other DNA sequences in this sample as well. V is TRBV27 and J is TRBJ2-2, with a possible D match to TRBD2 (5 bases). Germline assignment: CDR1 MNHEY and CDR2 SMNVEV (reference sequence). CDR3 length equals 15 residues. The DNA for the CDR3 is TGTGCCAGCAGTTTTGCGCAGGTGAACACCGGGGAGCTATTTTTT. Its translation: CASSFAQVNTGELFF.

V usage is TRBV30 and J usage is TRBJ2-1, with a weak D call TRBD2 (5 bases). CDR1 and CDR2 (germline): GTSNPN, SVGIG (reference sequence). The CDR3 is 12 residues long. Between the trimmed V and J ends, which lost 4 bases and 5 bases, there was a span of 9 bases. The CDR3 bases are TGTGCCTGGACAGCGGAAAACAATGAGCAGTTCTTC. Protein: CAWTAENNEQFF.

The rearrangement links TRBV6-6 to TRBJ2-1, with TRBD2 matching 8 bases. Germline CDR1 reads MNHNY; CDR2 reads SVGAGI (reference sequence). CDR3 length: 17 residues. The ends lost 5 bases at V and 3 bases at J; junction bases unmatched: 12. CDR3: CASSRSRVAGIYNEQFF. The CDR3 DNA follows: TGTGCCAGCAGTCGATCTAGGGTAGCGGGGATCTACAATGAGCAGTTCTTC.

This clone came up once. This chain joins TRBV7-2 and TRBJ2-5; D is possibly TRBD1 (5 bases). CDR1 and CDR2 (germline): SGHTA, FQGNSA. Between the trimmed V and J ends, which lost 4 bases and 6 bases, there was a span of 6 bases. This CDR3 has 11 amino acids. The CDR3 DNA reads TGTGCCAGCAGCTCAGGGAAGACCCAGTACTTC. Translating gives CASSSGKTQYF.